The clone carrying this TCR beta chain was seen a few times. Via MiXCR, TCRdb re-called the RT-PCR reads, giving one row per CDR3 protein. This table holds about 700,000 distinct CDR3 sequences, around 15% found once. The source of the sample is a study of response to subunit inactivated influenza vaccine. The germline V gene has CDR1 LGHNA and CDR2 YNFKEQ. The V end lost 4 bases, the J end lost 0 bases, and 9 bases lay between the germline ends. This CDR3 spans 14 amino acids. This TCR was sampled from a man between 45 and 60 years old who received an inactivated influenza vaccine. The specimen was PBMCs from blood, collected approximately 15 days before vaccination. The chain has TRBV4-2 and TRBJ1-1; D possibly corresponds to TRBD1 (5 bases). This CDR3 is CASSRGEMNTEAFF. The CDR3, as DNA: TGTGCCAGCAGCCGGGGGGAGATGAACACTGAAGCTTTCTTT.